Presented here are 10 T cell receptor beta chains from one specimen sequenced in a study of T cells in localized non-small cell lung cancer. Produced via immunoSEQ multiplex PCR; TCRdb's table is partial and in-frame only. The table includes 70,000 or so clones, around 84% detected once. The starting material was peripheral blood, obtained before any cancer treatment. All receptors come from a female donor older than 55 with stage I lung adenocarcinoma.

The chain recombines TRBV4-3 with TRBJ1-3, with D possibly matching TRBD1 (5 bases). This CDR3 has 16 amino acids. Trimming took off 0 bases at V and 2 bases at J, with 11 bases between the two ends. The germline V gene encodes CDR1 LGHNA and CDR2 YSLEER. The chain's CDR3 is CASSQDTARAGNTIYF. The CDR3 DNA is TGCGCCAGCAGCCAAGATACCGCCAGGGCTGGAAACACCATATATTTT.

This clone appeared a few times. The V gene is TRBV6-1, the J gene TRBJ1-5, with D perhaps TRBD1 (6 bases). The germline CDR1 and CDR2 sequences are MNHNS and SASEGT. Trimming took 8 bases from V and 6 from J, leaving 14 bases between them. This CDR3 has 13 residues. The CDR3 nucleotides read TGTGCCAGCGTACGGCAGGGGAGTCAGCCCCAGCATTTT. Translated, it gives CASVRQGSQPQHF.

The chain carries TRBV7-2 and TRBJ2-1; the match to TRBD1 covers 10 bases. Trimming took 3 bases from V and 7 from J; bases not matched to a gene: 9. Per germline, CDR1 SGHTA and CDR2 FQGNSA. This CDR3 region has 16 residues. The CDR3 reads CASSLLWDRGLNEQFF. CDR3 DNA sequence: TGTGCCAGCAGCTTGCTCTGGGACAGGGGTTTAAATGAGCAGTTCTTC.

The chain recombines TRBV7-9 with TRBJ1-4; TRBD1 agrees at 11 bases. The CDR3 consists of 18 residues. The germline CDR1 and CDR2 sequences are SEHNR and FQNEAQ (reference sequence). V trimming: 1 base; J trimming: 7 bases; junction bases outside the gene matches: 11. The CDR3 DNA is TGTGCCAGCAGCTTAGGGGTCGGGACAGGGGGGACGGTTGAAAAACTGTTTTTT. Translated, it gives CASSLGVGTGGTVEKLFF.

This chain links TRBV18 with TRBJ2-7, with 14 bases identical to TRBD2. The CDR3 extends over 16 amino acids. J was trimmed by 6 bases and V by 6 bases; bases with no gene match: 10. The V gene's germline CDR1 is KGHSH and CDR2 LQKENI. Here the CDR3 DNA reads TGTGCCAGCTCGCCTGGGGGGACTAGCGGGAGAGGCGAGCAGTACTTC. It is translated as CASSPGGTSGRGEQYF.

The rearrangement uses TRBV9 and TRBJ2-1, with TRBD1 matching 11 bases. V trimming: 5 bases; J trimming: 3 bases; junction bases outside the gene matches: 13. CDR1 SGDLS and CDR2 YYNGEE come from the germline V gene. The CDR3 totals 18 residues. CDR3 in DNA: TGTGCCAGCAGTGATCCAAAAACCGGGACAGGGGGCTACAATGAGCAGTTCTTC. Protein product: CASSDPKTGTGGYNEQFF.

V gene TRBV19 combines with J gene TRBJ1-5, with a possible D match to TRBD1 (5 bases). Deletions cut 5 bases from V and 2 bases from J, with 16 bases between. The CDR3 contains 16 residues. CDR1 and CDR2 (germline): LNHDA, SQIVND (reference sequence). CDR3 amino acids: CASSADSRQGNQPQHF. As DNA, the CDR3 is TGTGCCAGTAGTGCCGACAGCCGCCAGGGCAATCAGCCCCAGCATTTT. Together with reference TRBV19 and TRBJ1-5, the CDR3 gives the full variable domain: DGGITQSPKYLFRKEGQNVTLSCEQNLNHDAMYWYRQDPGQGLRLIYYSQIVNDFQKGDIAEGYSVSREKKESFPLTVTSAQKNPTAFYLCASSADSRQGNQPQHFGDGTRLSIL.

The CDR3 DNA sequence: TGTGCCAGCAGCTTAGTTCCAGGGGTCGACGAGCAGTACTTC. Protein: CASSLVPGVDEQYF. This sequence joins TRBV7-6 and TRBJ2-7; the D gene is possibly TRBD1 (6 bases). Trimming pared 1 base from V and 5 bases from J, leaving 12 bases between. CDR3 length: 14 residues. The V gene's germline CDR1 is SGHVS and CDR2 FNYEAQ.

V is TRBV7-9 and J is TRBJ1-2; D gene uncertain. With 8 bases removed from V and 0 bases from J, the gap between germline ends came to 10 bases. The V gene's germline CDR1 is SEHNR and CDR2 FQNEAQ (reference sequence). There are 13 residues in the CDR3. CDR3 sequence (DNA): TGTGCCAGCGGTGGTCCTCCTAACTATGGCTACACCTTC. Translating it yields CASGGPPNYGYTF.

V gene TRBV18 combines with J gene TRBJ2-3; weak D call: TRBD2 (5 bases). Trimming stripped 4 bases from V and 2 bases from J, with 10 bases between. Germline lookup yields CDR1 KGHSH and CDR2 LQKENI. The CDR3 has 14 amino acids. CDR3 coding DNA: TGTGCCAGCTCACGGCAACGGGACACAGATACGCAGTATTTT. Its protein is CASSRQRDTDTQYF.